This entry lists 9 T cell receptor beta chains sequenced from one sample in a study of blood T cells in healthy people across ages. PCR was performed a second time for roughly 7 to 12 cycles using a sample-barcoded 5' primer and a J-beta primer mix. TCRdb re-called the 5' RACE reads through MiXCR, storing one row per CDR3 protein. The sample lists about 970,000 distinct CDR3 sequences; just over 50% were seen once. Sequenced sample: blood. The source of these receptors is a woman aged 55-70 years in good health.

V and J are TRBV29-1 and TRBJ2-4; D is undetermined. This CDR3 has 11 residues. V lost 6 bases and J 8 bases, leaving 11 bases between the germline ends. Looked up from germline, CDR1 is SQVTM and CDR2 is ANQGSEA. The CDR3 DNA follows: TGCAGCGTCATGCTGCAAGACATTCAGTACTTC. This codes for CSVMLQDIQYF. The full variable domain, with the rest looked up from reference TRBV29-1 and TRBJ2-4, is SAVISQKPSRDICQRGTSLTIQCQVDSQVTMMFWYRQQPGQSLTLIATANQGSEATYESGFVIDKFPISRPNLTFSTLTVSNMSPEDSSIYLCSVMLQDIQYFGAGTRLSVL.

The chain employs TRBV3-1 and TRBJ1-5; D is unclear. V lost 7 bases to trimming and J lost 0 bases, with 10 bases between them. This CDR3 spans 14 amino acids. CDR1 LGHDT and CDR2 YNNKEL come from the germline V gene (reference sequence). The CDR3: CASNLRGSNQPQHF. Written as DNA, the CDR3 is TGTGCCAGCAACCTCCGGGGTAGCAATCAGCCCCAGCATTTT.

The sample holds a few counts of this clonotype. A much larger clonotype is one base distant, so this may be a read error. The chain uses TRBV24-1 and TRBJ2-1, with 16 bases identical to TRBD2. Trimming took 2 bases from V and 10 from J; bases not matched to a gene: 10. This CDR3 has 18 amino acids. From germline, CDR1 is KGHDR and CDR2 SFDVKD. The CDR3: CATSDSPGLAGGREEQFF. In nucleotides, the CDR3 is TGTGCCACCAGTGATTCGCCGGGACTAGCGGGAGGGCGGGAGGAGCAGTTCTTC.

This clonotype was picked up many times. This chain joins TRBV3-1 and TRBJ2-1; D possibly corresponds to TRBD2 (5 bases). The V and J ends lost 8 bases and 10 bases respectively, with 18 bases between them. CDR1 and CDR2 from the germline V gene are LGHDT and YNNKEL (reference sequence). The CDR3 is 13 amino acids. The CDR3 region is CASGSSGIYEQFF. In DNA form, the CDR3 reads TGTGCCAGCGGATCTTCCGGGATTTACGAGCAGTTCTTC.

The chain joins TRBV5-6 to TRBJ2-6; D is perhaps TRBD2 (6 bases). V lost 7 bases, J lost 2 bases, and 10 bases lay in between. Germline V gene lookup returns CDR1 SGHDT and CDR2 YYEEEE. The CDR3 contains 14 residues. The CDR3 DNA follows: TGTGCCAGCGGAGGGGTAACTGGGGCCAACGTCCTGACTTTC. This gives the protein CASGGVTGANVLTF.

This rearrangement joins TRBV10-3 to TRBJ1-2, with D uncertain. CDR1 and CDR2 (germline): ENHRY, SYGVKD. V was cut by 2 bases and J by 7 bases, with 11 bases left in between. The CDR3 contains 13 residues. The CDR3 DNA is TGTGCCATCAGTGAGACCTACTCGTTTGGCTACACCTTC. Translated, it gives CAISETYSFGYTF.

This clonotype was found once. The CDR3 region has the DNA TGTGCCAGCAAATCCGGGGCCGCCTACGAGCAGTACTTC. Its translation is CASKSGAAYEQYF. The rearrangement links TRBV3-1 to TRBJ2-1; either TRBD1 or TRBD2 may fit D (5 bases each). The J call may be faulty, since TRBJ2-7 better matches the DNA end. This CDR3 contains 13 residues. In germline, CDR1 is LGHDT, CDR2 YNNKEL (reference sequence).

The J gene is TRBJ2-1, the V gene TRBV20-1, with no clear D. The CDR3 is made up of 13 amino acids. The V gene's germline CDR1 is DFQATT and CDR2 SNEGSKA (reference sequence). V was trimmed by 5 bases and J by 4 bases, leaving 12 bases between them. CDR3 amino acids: CSAPVGSYNEQFF. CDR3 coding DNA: TGCAGTGCTCCCGTGGGTTCATACAATGAGCAGTTCTTC.

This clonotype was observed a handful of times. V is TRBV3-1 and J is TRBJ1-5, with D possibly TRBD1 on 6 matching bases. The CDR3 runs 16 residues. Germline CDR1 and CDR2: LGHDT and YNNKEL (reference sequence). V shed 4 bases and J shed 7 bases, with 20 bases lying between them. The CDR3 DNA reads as TGTGCCAGCAGCCCGACGAACGGACAGCTCGGGCAGCCCCAGCATTTT. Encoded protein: CASSPTNGQLGQPQHF.